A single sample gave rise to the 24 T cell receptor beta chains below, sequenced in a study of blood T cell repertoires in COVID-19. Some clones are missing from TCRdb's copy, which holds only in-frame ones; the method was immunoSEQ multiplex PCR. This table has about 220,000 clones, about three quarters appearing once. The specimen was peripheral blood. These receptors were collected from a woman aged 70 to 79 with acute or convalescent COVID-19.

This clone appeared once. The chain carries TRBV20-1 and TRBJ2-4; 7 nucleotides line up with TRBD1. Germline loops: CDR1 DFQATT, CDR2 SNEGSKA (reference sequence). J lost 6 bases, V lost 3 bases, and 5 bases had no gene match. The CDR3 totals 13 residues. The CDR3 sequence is CSASLQGINIQYF. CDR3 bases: TGCAGTGCTAGTTTACAGGGGATAAACATTCAGTACTTC.

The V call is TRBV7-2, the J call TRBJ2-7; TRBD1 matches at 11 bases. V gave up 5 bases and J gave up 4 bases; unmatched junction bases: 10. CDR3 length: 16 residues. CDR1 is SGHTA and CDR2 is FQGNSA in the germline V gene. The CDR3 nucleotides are TGTGCCAGCAGCGCATCTCGGACAGGGGGCAAGTACGAGCAGTACTTC. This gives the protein CASSASRTGGKYEQYF. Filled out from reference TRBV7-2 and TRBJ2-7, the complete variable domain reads GAGVSQSPSNKVTEKGKDVELRCDPISGHTALYWYRQSLGQGLEFLIYFQGNSAPDKSGLPSDRFSAERTGGSVSTLTIQRTQQEDSAVYLCASSASRTGGKYEQYFGPGTRLTVT.

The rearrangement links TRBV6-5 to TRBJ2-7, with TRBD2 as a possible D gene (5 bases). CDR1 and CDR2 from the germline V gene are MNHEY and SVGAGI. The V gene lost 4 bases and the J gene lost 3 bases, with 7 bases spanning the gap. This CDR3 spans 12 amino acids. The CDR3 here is CASSWERYEQYF. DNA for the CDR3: TGTGCCAGCAGTTGGGAGCGCTACGAGCAGTACTTC.

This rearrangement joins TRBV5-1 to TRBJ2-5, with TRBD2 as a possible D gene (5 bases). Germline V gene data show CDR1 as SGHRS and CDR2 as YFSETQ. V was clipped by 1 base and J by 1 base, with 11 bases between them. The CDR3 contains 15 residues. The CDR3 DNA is TGCGCCAGCAGCTTGCAAGGCGGGCCCCAAGAGACCCAGTACTTC. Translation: CASSLQGGPQETQYF.

In nucleotides, the CDR3 is TGTGCCAGCAGCGCTAGCGGGGGGAGAACAGATACGCAGTATTTT. Its protein is CASSASGGRTDTQYF. The chain joins TRBV7-2 to TRBJ2-3; 11 nucleotides align to TRBD2. Germline values: CDR1 SGHTA, CDR2 FQGNSA. The CDR3 length is 15 residues. The trim removed 5 bases at V and 3 bases at J, leaving 4 bases unmatched.

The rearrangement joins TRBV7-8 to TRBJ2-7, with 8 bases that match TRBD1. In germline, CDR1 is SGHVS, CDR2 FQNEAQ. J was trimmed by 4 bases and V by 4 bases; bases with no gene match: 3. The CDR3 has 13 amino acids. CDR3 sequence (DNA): TGTGCCAGCAGCTGGGACAGGTGGTACGAGCAGTACTTC. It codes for CASSWDRWYEQYF. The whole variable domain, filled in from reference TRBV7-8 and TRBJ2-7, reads GAGVSQSPRYKVAKRGQDVALRCDPISGHVSLFWYQQALGQGPEFLTYFQNEAQLDKSGLPSDRFFAERPEGSVSTLKIQRTQQEDSAVYLCASSWDRWYEQYFGPGTRLTVT.

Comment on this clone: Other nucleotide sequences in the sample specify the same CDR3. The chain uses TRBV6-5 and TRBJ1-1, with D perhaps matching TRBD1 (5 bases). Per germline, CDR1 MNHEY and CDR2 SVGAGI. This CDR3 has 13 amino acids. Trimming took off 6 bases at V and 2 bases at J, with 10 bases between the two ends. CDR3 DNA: TGTGCCAGCAGCTCCCAGGGAAACACTGAAGCTTTCTTT. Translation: CASSSQGNTEAFF.

The CDR3 here is CASSLDRGGTQYF. CDR3 sequence (DNA): TGCGCCAGCAGCCTCGACAGGGGGGGGACCCAGTACTTC. The chain combines TRBV10-2 with TRBJ2-5; 9 positions agree with TRBD1. Germline V gene data show CDR1 as WSHSY and CDR2 as SAAADI. CDR3 length: 13 amino acids. J lost 7 bases, V lost 6 bases, and 6 bases had no gene match.

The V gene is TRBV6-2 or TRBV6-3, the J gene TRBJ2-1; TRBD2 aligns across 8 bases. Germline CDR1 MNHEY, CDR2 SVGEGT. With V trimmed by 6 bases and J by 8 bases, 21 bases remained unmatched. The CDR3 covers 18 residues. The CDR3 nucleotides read TGTGCCAGCAGCCCTGCATTAGTGGGACTAGGTGGGGTCCATGAGCAGTTCTTC. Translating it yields CASSPALVGLGGVHEQFF.

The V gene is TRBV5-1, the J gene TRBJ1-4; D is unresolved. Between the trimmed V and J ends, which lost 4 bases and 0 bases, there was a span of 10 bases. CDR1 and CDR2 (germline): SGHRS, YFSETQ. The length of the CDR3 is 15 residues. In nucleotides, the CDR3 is TGCGCCAGCAGCCCCAGCCAGGCAACTAATGAAAAACTGTTTTTT. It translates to CASSPSQATNEKLFF.

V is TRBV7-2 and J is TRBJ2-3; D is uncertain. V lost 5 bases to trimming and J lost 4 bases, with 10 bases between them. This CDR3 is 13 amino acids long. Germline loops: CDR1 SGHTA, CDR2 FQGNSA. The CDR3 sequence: CASSARLADTQYF. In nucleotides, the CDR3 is TGTGCCAGCAGCGCCCGATTAGCAGATACGCAGTATTTT.

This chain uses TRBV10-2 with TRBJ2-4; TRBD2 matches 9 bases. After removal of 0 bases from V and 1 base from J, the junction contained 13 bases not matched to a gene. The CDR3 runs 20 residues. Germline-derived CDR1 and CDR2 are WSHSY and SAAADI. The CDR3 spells CASSESEWRGGRVAKNIQYF. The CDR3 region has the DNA TGCGCCAGCAGTGAGTCGGAGTGGCGGGGGGGCCGGGTGGCCAAAAACATTCAGTACTTC.

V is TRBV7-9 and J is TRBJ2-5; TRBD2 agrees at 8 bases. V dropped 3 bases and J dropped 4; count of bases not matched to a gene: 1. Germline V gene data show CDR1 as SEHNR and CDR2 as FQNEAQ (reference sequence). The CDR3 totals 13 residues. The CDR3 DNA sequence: TGTGCCAGCAGCTTCACTAGCGGAGAGACCCAGTACTTC. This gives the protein CASSFTSGETQYF.

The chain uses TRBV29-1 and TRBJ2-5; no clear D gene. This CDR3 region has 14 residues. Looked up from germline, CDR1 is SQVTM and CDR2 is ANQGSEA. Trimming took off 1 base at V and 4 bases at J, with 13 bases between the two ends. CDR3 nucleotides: TGCAGCGTTGAAGTCCCTAGAAAGGTAGAGACCCAGTACTTC. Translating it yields CSVEVPRKVETQYF.

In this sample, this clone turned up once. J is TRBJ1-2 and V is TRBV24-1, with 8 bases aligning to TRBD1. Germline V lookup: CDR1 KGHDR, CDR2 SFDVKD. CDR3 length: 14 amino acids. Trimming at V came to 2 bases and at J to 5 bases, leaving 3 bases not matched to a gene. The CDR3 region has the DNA TGTGCCACCAGTGATTCACGGACAGGGTATGGCTACACCTTC. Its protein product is CATSDSRTGYGYTF.

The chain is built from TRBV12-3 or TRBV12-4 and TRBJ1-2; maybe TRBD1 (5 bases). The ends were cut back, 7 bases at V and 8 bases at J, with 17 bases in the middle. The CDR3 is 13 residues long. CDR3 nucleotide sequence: TGTGCCAGCAAATCCAGGGTCTCAGAAGGCTACACCTTC. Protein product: CASKSRVSEGYTF.

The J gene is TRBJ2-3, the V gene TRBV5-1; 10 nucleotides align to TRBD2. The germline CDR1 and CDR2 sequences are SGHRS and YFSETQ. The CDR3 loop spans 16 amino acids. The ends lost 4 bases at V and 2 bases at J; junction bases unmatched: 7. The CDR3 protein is CASSQLAGLPTDTQYF. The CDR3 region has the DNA TGCGCCAGCAGCCAACTAGCGGGGCTTCCCACAGATACGCAGTATTTT.

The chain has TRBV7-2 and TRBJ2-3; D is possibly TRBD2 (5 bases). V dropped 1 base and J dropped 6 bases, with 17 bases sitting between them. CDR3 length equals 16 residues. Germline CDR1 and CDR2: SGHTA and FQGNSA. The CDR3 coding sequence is TGTGCCAGCAGCTTAGTAACCACCCAGCGAGGGGATACGCAGTATTTT. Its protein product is CASSLVTTQRGDTQYF.

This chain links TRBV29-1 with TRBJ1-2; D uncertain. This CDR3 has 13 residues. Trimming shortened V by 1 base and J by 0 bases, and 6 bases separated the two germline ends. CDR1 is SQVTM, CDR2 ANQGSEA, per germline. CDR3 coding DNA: TGCAGCGTTGAAGTAGGAGCTAACTATGGCTACACCTTC. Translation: CSVEVGANYGYTF.

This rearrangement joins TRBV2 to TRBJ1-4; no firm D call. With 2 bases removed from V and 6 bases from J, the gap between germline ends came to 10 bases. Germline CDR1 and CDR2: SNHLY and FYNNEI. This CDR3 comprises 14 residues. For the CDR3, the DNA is TGTGCCAGCAGTGAAACCCCAAGCGATGAAAAACTGTTTTTT. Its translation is CASSETPSDEKLFF.

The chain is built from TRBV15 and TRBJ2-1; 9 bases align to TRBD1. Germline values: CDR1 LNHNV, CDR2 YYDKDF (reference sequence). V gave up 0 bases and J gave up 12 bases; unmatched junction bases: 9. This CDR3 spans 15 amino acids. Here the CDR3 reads CATSRDRDRVSLQFF. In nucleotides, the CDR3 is TGTGCCACCAGCAGAGATCGGGACAGGGTTTCTTTGCAGTTCTTC.

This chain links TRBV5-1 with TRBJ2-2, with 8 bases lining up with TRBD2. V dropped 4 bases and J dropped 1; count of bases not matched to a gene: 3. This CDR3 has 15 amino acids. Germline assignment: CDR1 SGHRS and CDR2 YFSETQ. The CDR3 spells CASSRAGENTGELFF. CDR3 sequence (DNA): TGCGCCAGCAGCCGAGCGGGGGAGAACACCGGGGAGCTGTTTTTT.

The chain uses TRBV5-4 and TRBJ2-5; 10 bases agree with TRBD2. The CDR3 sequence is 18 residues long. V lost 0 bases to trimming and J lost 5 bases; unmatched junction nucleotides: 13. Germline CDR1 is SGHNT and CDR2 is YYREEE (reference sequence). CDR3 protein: CASSLGLVERGGDETQYF. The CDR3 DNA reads TGTGCCAGCAGCTTGGGCCTGGTCGAGCGGGGGGGCGATGAGACCCAGTACTTC.

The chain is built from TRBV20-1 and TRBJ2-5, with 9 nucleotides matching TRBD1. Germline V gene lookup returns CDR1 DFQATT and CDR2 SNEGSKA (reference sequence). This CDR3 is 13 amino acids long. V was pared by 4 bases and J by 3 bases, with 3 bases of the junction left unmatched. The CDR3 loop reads CSATDRGKETQYF. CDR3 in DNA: TGCAGTGCTACTGACAGGGGGAAAGAGACCCAGTACTTC.